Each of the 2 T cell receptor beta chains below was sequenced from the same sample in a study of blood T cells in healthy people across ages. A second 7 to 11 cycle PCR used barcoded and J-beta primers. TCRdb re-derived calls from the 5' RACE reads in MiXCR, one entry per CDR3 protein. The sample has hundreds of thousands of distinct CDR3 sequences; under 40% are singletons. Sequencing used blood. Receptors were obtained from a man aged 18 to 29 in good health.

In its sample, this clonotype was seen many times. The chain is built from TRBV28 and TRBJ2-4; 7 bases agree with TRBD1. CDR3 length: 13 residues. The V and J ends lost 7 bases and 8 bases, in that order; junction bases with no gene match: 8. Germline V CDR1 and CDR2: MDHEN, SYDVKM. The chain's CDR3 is CASTNRGGHIQYF. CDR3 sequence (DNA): TGTGCCAGCACCAACAGGGGTGGACACATTCAGTACTTC.

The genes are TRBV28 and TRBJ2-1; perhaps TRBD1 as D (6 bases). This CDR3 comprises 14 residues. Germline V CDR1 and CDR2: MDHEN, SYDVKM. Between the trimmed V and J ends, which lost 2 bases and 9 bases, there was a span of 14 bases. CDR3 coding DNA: TGTGCCAGCAGTTTAATTGGGACATTGACTGAGCAGTTCTTC. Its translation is CASSLIGTLTEQFF.